This T cell receptor (beta chain) is drawn from a study of CD8 T cells in Susac syndrome. Points from the study as a whole: The study admitted that it had a relatively small number of individuals in its TCR sequencing and HLA analysis.

The authors reverse transcribed about 0.5 to 1 ug RNA with random hexamers. Multiplex immunoSEQ PCR targeted 54 Vbeta and 13 Jbeta TCR beta segments. TCRdb re-derived calls from the immunoSEQ multiplex PCR reads in MiXCR, one entry per CDR3 protein. The table has tens of thousands of distinct CDR3 sequences, 85% to 95% seen once. Controls were drawn from healthy donors and were matched for age and sex. FACS was used to enrich TEMRA cells, whereas the CD8+ and CD4+ T cells were obtained by negative isolation. On this clonotype itself: What it binds is not known.

The sequenced sample was CD8+ T cells from PBMCs. The TCR originated in a human donor in good health.

This chain's CDR3 is CASANPRQGPNEKLFF. For the CDR3, the DNA is TGTGCCTCCGCAAACCCTCGGCAGGGCCCTAATGAAAAACTGTTTTTT. The chain uses TRBV30 and TRBJ1-4; TRBD1 might be the D (5 bases). V lost 7 bases, J lost 3 bases, and 21 bases lay in between. Germline V gives CDR1 GTSNPN, CDR2 SVGIG (reference sequence). The CDR3 runs to 16 residues. The whole variable domain, remainder taken from reference TRBV30 and TRBJ1-4, is SQTIHQWPATLVQPVGSPLSLECTVEGTSNPNLYWYRQAAGRGLQLLFYSVGIGQISSEVPQNLSASRPQDRQFILSSKKLLLSDSGFYLCASANPRQGPNEKLFFGSGTQLSVL.